The next 12 T cell receptor beta chains were all read from a single sample in a study of CXCR3-negative and CXCR3-positive naive CD8 T cells. Preparation of TRB cDNA libraries relied on 5' RACE carrying UMI labels. With the 5' RACE reads reprocessed, TCRdb shows one record per CDR3 protein and no DNA. The repertoire shows about 8,000 distinct CDR3 sequences; the top ten hold more than 2%. Material: naive CXCR3- CD8+ T cells from blood. The subset is: CD45RO-CCR7+CD27+CD95- naive CD8+ T cells lacking CXCR3 (TNR3-). The receptors were sampled from a human donor in good health. Some clones in this sample may be carry-over from other donors' samples.

The CDR3 here is CASRPRPVEDTQYF. The chain has TRBV11-3 and TRBJ2-3. CDR1 and CDR2 from the germline V gene are SGHNT and YENEEA. The CDR3 extends over 14 amino acids. The full variable domain, rest sourced from reference TRBV11-3 and TRBJ2-3, is EAGVVQSPRYKIIEKKQPVAFWCNPISGHNTLYWYLQNLGQGPELLIRYENEEAVDDSQLPKDRFSAERLKGVDSTLKIQPAELGDSAVYLCASRPRPVEDTQYFGPGTRLTVL.

Frequency places this clonotype as medium-sized (0.01 to 0.1%). This rearrangement joins TRBV7-9 to TRBJ2-7. This CDR3 has 15 amino acids. The germline V gene has CDR1 SEHNR and CDR2 FQNEAQ (reference sequence). This chain's CDR3 is CASSLVAGAHYEQYF.

V and J are TRBV5-1 and TRBJ2-3; lacking DNA, the TRBD1 call made by TCRdb goes unchecked. Germline-derived CDR1 and CDR2 are SGHRS and YFSETQ. CDR3 length: 17 amino acids. CDR3 residues: CASSLGQGHLFTDTQYF.

According to its frequency, this clonotype is medium-sized. This chain joins TRBV29-1 and TRBJ1-1. The CDR3 sequence is 14 residues long. Per the germline V gene, CDR1 is SQVTM and CDR2 is ANQGSEA. This CDR3 is CSVAGGWRDTEAFF. The whole variable domain, filled in from reference TRBV29-1 and TRBJ1-1, reads SAVISQKPSRDICQRGTSLTIQCQVDSQVTMMFWYRQQPGQSLTLIATANQGSEATYESGFVIDKFPISRPNLTFSTLTVSNMSPEDSSIYLCSVAGGWRDTEAFFGQGTRLTVV.

This clonotype shows up as medium-sized by frequency. The J gene is TRBJ2-7, the V gene TRBV29-1; TCRdb picks TRBD1, but there is no DNA to check that call. Germline lookup yields CDR1 SQVTM and CDR2 ANQGSEA. The CDR3 totals 12 residues. CDR3 amino acids: CSVDQGGYEQYF.

The chain links TRBV6-5 to TRBJ2-3; TCRdb reports TRBD2, a call that lacks DNA to check it against. This CDR3 is 19 amino acids long. The germline V gene has CDR1 MNHEY and CDR2 SVGAGI. This CDR3 is CASSYSGGLPGLASDTQYF.

Judged by frequency, this clonotype is medium-sized. V gene TRBV29-1 combines with J gene TRBJ2-3; the TCRdb D gene call, TRBD1, has no DNA to confirm it. Germline CDR1 reads SQVTM; CDR2 reads ANQGSEA. The CDR3 is made up of 15 amino acids. CDR3 protein: CSVELQGAYADTQYF.

The V call is TRBV29-1, the J call TRBJ2-1; the TCRdb D gene call, TRBD1, has no DNA to confirm it. The CDR3 covers 14 residues. Germline V gives CDR1 SQVTM, CDR2 ANQGSEA. The CDR3 protein is CSVDRQGRTNEQFF.

This clonotype registers medium-sized by frequency. The genes are TRBV15 and TRBJ1-5. In germline, CDR1 is LNHNV, CDR2 YYDKDF (reference sequence). The CDR3 is 13 residues long. The CDR3 region is CATSNRLNQPQHF.

This rearrangement joins TRBV19 to TRBJ1-1; without DNA, the TCRdb call of TRBD1 cannot be checked. The CDR3 consists of 16 residues. Per germline, CDR1 LNHDA and CDR2 SQIVND (reference sequence). The CDR3 is CASSIRQGRGTTEAFF.

This clonotype is identified as medium-sized from frequency. The rearrangement joins TRBV6-5 to TRBJ2-1; the D call of TRBD2 rests on TCRdb alone, since no DNA is present to check it. The CDR3 loop spans 15 amino acids. The V gene's germline CDR1 is MNHEY and CDR2 SVGAGI. CDR3 region: CASSPGAGFGYEQFF.

By frequency, this clonotype registers medium-sized. V and J are TRBV29-1 and TRBJ1-1; TCRdb outputs TRBD1, but without DNA this stays unchecked. CDR1 SQVTM and CDR2 ANQGSEA come from the germline V gene. The CDR3 totals 14 residues. CDR3 amino acids: CSVDTQGAGTEAFF.